This is a list of T cell receptor beta chains from one sample in a study of CD8 T cells in ankylosing spondylitis. Each CDR3 protein gets one entry after TCRdb re-called the 5' RACE reads with MiXCR. The sample lists over 600,000 distinct CDR3 sequences; roughly 19% were seen once. The sequenced sample was blood, either unsorted or a sorted T cell fraction (not recorded which). The receptors were gathered from a male donor with ankylosing spondylitis. CDR3s leave out the opening cysteine and the closing phenylalanine or tryptophan. Clone size appears in some rows only: once, few, many, or a class for an expanded clone.

V gene	J gene	clone size	CDR3 protein
TRBV20-1	TRBJ2-1	-	SAPQTSGVNYNEQF
TRBV7-9	TRBJ2-1	few	ASSLSPLAGVNEQF
TRBV27	TRBJ1-5	-	ASSITGVGSQPQH
TRBV12-3/TRBV12-4	TRBJ2-7	-	ASSVTSYEQY
TRBV3-1	TRBJ1-1	once	ASSQEDREGAF
TRBV27	TRBJ2-3	-	ASSQGLKGGTQY
TRBV9	TRBJ1-3	-	ASSVMWDSGNTIY
TRBV24-1	TRBJ2-7	-	ATSDSGRAGYEQY
TRBV29-1	TRBJ2-1	many	SVDGRRDEQF
TRBV5-5	TRBJ2-7	few	ASSLKWDDTYEQY
TRBV27	TRBJ1-5	many	ASSPGPNSNQPQH
TRBV12-3/TRBV12-4	TRBJ2-1	few	ASTGGKSGTSHRGF
TRBV20-1	TRBJ2-7	few	SARLQGSGEQY
TRBV11-1	TRBJ2-7	few	ASSLEVGDYEQY
TRBV10-3	TRBJ2-1	-	AISAGASGSSVEQF
TRBV7-2	TRBJ2-7	few	ASASGSTYEQY
TRBV6-5	TRBJ2-7	-	ASSYWDGTSYEQY
TRBV12-3/TRBV12-4	TRBJ1-3	few	ASSLVVNYGSGNTIY
TRBV6-2/TRBV6-3	TRBJ2-5	-	ASSSQLAGEETQY
TRBV2	TRBJ1-1	-	ARERSTVTEAF
TRBV5-1	TRBJ2-3	-	ASSPRGPFDTQY
TRBV12-3/TRBV12-4	TRBJ2-2	few	ASRPTGTQGGELF
TRBV20-1	TRBJ2-7	few	SASAKNLGPYEQY
TRBV12-3/TRBV12-4	TRBJ2-2	-	ASGGTTGELF
TRBV20-1	TRBJ2-7	many	SALRTSGAYEQY
TRBV5-1	TRBJ2-7	few	ASSPGLARDEQY
TRBV20-1	TRBJ1-2	few	SARPGNYGYT
TRBV7-9	TRBJ2-7	few	ASSYGIGDRYEQY
TRBV4-1	TRBJ2-1	-	ASSRNLGRNEQF
TRBV12-3/TRBV12-4	TRBJ1-1	few	ASSPRQGVVTEAF
TRBV5-1	TRBJ2-5	few	ASSFQGKQETQY
TRBV30	TRBJ1-2	-	AWSPGTGNGYT
TRBV12-3/TRBV12-4	TRBJ2-7	few	ASCQSGREGGEQY
TRBV7-9	TRBJ2-3	-	ASSPKIWRADTQY
TRBV29-1	TRBJ2-7	few	SVWTDPYEQY
TRBV12-3/TRBV12-4	TRBJ2-1	few	ASSTQIPYNEQF
TRBV18	TRBJ2-2	few	ASSPPLVRAGGELF
TRBV30	TRBJ2-2	-	AWSHTGELF
TRBV9	TRBJ2-3	-	ASSSSWGGGGTDTQY
TRBV5-1	TRBJ2-1	-	ASSLGGSVYNEQF
TRBV6-2/TRBV6-3	TRBJ2-1	-	ASIKAGGNYNEQF